These 28 T cell receptor beta chains came from one sample sequenced in a study of shared clonotypes between healthy human individuals. TCRdb's table, derived via immunoSEQ multiplex PCR, lists solely in-frame clones and lacks some. This repertoire shows 2 million to 2.5 million clones, approximately 95% found once; its top ten account for approximately 0.4%. The sequenced material came from naive CD4+ T cells from PBMCs. Subset given: CD45RA+ positively selected. The receptors were gathered from a man aged 18 to 30 in good health. Some clones in this sample may be carry-over from other donors' samples.

The chain recombines TRBV6-5 with TRBJ2-7, with TRBD1 identical over 8 bases. The germline CDR1 and CDR2 sequences are MNHEY and SVGAGI. The CDR3 spans 15 residues. J gave up 6 bases and V 6 bases, and 13 bases lay outside the gene matches. This CDR3 is CASSPPRGPGSEQYF. In DNA form, the CDR3 reads TGTGCCAGCAGCCCGCCCAGGGGGCCCGGTAGCGAGCAGTACTTC.

The V and J genes are TRBV9 and TRBJ2-5, with unresolved D. The germline CDR1 and CDR2 sequences are SGDLS and YYNGEE. The CDR3 runs 15 residues. With 4 bases removed from V and 2 bases from J, the gap between germline ends came to 15 bases. This CDR3 reads CASSPWAGRQETQYF. The DNA for the CDR3 is TGTGCCAGCAGCCCATGGGCAGGTCGACAAGAGACCCAGTACTTC.

The rearrangement uses TRBV19 and TRBJ2-5, with D tentatively TRBD1 or TRBD2 (5 bases each). CDR1 and CDR2 from the germline V gene are LNHDA and SQIVND (reference sequence). The V gene lost 6 bases and the J gene lost 5 bases, with 19 bases spanning the gap. CDR3 size: 15 residues. The CDR3 region has the DNA TGTGCCAGTAGCACGGGGCCTTCCAGCCGGGAGACCCAGTACTTC. As protein: CASSTGPSSRETQYF. Filled out from reference TRBV19 and TRBJ2-5, the complete variable domain reads DGGITQSPKYLFRKEGQNVTLSCEQNLNHDAMYWYRQDPGQGLRLIYYSQIVNDFQKGDIAEGYSVSREKKESFPLTVTSAQKNPTAFYLCASSTGPSSRETQYFGPGTRLLVL.

The genes are TRBV11-2 and TRBJ2-7; D is unresolved. The CDR3 covers 15 residues. V was cut by 5 bases and J by 3 bases, with 17 bases left in between. Germline values: CDR1 SGHAT, CDR2 FQNNGV. The CDR3 nucleotides read TGTGCCAGCAGCCCCCCGGGTTTTGGCTACTACGAGCAGTACTTC. Protein: CASSPPGFGYYEQYF.

As to this clone: The same CDR3 can be traced to other DNA sequences in this sample. The rearrangement uses TRBV6-5 and TRBJ2-7; unclear D gene. Trimming took off 0 bases at V and 1 base at J, with 7 bases between the two ends. This CDR3 spans 14 amino acids. In germline, CDR1 is MNHEY, CDR2 SVGAGI. CDR3 region: CASSYSGRSYEQYF. DNA of the CDR3: TGTGCCAGCAGTTACTCGGGCAGATCCTACGAGCAGTACTTC.

This chain connects TRBV5-1 to TRBJ2-1, with TRBD1 matching 11 bases. Trimming at V came to 5 bases and at J to 6 bases, leaving 7 bases not matched to a gene. Germline CDR1 SGHRS, CDR2 YFSETQ. The CDR3 consists of 15 residues. CDR3 loop: CASSRGQGAPNEQFF. CDR3 nucleotide sequence: TGCGCCAGCAGTCGCGGACAGGGGGCGCCCAATGAGCAGTTCTTC.

This chain links TRBV5-1 with TRBJ2-5, with D perhaps given as TRBD1 or TRBD2 (6 bases each). The CDR3 runs to 16 residues. Trimming took 5 bases from V and 5 from J, leaving 22 bases between them. Germline CDR1 is SGHRS and CDR2 is YFSETQ. As DNA, the CDR3 is TGCGCCAGCAGTGAACCCTCACAGGGAGGAGGCGAGACCCAGTACTTC. Its protein is CASSEPSQGGGETQYF.

The chain uses TRBV28 and TRBJ2-1; 10 bases match TRBD2. With V trimmed by 8 bases and J by 3 bases, 4 bases remained unmatched. This CDR3 is 14 amino acids long. Germline V gene lookup returns CDR1 MDHEN and CDR2 SYDVKM. Here the CDR3 reads CASQLAGHYNEQFF. CDR3 nucleotides: TGTGCCAGCCAACTAGCGGGACACTACAATGAGCAGTTCTTC.

The chain joins TRBV5-1 to TRBJ1-3; D is unresolved. The CDR3 is 13 residues long. The germline V gene has CDR1 SGHRS and CDR2 YFSETQ. V lost 7 bases and J lost 0, with 8 bases in between. CDR3 region: CASARDSGNTIYF. CDR3 nucleotides: TGCGCCAGCGCGAGGGACTCTGGAAACACCATATATTTT.

This clone was counted a single time. The CDR3 here is CASSPPGYGMEAFF. The CDR3 nucleotides are TGTGCCAGCTCACCACCCGGGTACGGTATGGAAGCTTTCTTT. V and J are TRBV18 and TRBJ1-1; D is undetermined. The CDR3 loop spans 14 amino acids. Germline CDR1 and CDR2: KGHSH and LQKENI. V lost 0 bases to trimming and J lost 8 bases, with 13 bases between them. The full variable domain, rest sourced from reference TRBV18 and TRBJ1-1, is NAGVMQNPRHLVRRRGQEARLRCSPMKGHSHVYWYRQLPEEGLKFMVYLQKENIIDESGMPKERFSAEFPKEGPSILRIQQVVRGDSAAYFCASSPPGYGMEAFFGQGTRLTVV.

The rearrangement uses TRBV20-1 and TRBJ1-4, with no clear D. The germline V gene has CDR1 DFQATT and CDR2 SNEGSKA (reference sequence). V lost 5 bases to trimming and J lost 3 bases, with 1 base between them. This CDR3 is built from 10 residues. The CDR3 DNA is TGCAGTGCTGCTAATGAAAAACTGTTTTTT. Translated, it gives CSAANEKLFF.

This clone was detected only a few times. This CDR3 is also generated by other DNA sequences in the sample. The CDR3 here is CASRDRGNQPQHF. Written as DNA, the CDR3 is TGTGCCAGTAGAGACAGGGGGAATCAGCCCCAGCATTTT. This sequence joins TRBV19 and TRBJ1-5; TRBD1 matches 9 bases. Germline CDR1 is LNHDA and CDR2 is SQIVND (reference sequence). The CDR3 consists of 13 residues. J lost 4 bases, V lost 6 bases, and 1 base had no gene match.

The CDR3 DNA reads as TGTGCCAGCAGCCGCGGCGGGGTTGGCTACACCTTC. It translates to CASSRGGVGYTF. V usage is TRBV7-2 and J usage is TRBJ1-2; D is uncertain. CDR3 length equals 12 residues. V shed 5 bases and J shed 7 bases, with 11 bases lying between them. CDR1 is SGHTA and CDR2 is FQGNSA in the germline V gene.

CDR3 protein: CASSSSPQRGYGYTF. DNA for the CDR3: TGCGCCAGCAGCTCCTCACCCCAAAGAGGCTATGGCTACACCTTC. V is TRBV5-1 and J is TRBJ1-2; D not resolved. The CDR3 spans 15 residues. Trimming shortened V by 3 bases and J by 4 bases, and 16 bases separated the two germline ends. Germline V gene lookup returns CDR1 SGHRS and CDR2 YFSETQ.

The DNA for the CDR3 is TGTGCCAGCTCACTCCAGACAGGGTCGAACACTGAAGCTTTCTTT. Its protein product is CASSLQTGSNTEAFF. The chain couples TRBV18 to TRBJ1-1, with 7 nucleotides matching TRBD1. CDR3 length equals 15 residues. CDR1 and CDR2 from the germline V gene are KGHSH and LQKENI. V trimming: 4 bases; J trimming: 1 base; junction bases outside the gene matches: 6. The full variable domain, with the rest looked up from reference TRBV18 and TRBJ1-1, is NAGVMQNPRHLVRRRGQEARLRCSPMKGHSHVYWYRQLPEEGLKFMVYLQKENIIDESGMPKERFSAEFPKEGPSILRIQQVVRGDSAAYFCASSLQTGSNTEAFFGQGTRLTVV.

This chain uses TRBV29-1 with TRBJ2-7; tentatively, D is TRBD2 (7 bases). V lost 0 bases and J 0 bases, leaving 15 bases between the germline ends. This CDR3 contains 16 residues. Germline V CDR1 and CDR2: SQVTM, ANQGSEA. The CDR3 region has the DNA TGCAGCGTTGAAGATCGGGGGGCGCGGGGCTCCTACGAGCAGTACTTC. Its protein product is CSVEDRGARGSYEQYF.

The chain has TRBV5-1 and TRBJ2-1; D may be TRBD1 (6 bases). The CDR3 loop spans 16 amino acids. CDR1 is SGHRS and CDR2 is YFSETQ in the germline V gene. Trimming left V 3 bases short and J 4 bases short, with 17 bases between. The CDR3 reads CASSSPDSKGYNEQFF. As DNA, the CDR3 is TGCGCCAGCAGCTCGCCGGACAGTAAAGGATACAATGAGCAGTTCTTC.

The chain links TRBV7-2 to TRBJ2-7; perhaps TRBD2 as D (8 bases). The V and J ends lost 4 bases and 2 bases respectively, with 15 bases between them. This CDR3 region has 15 residues. Looked up from germline, CDR1 is SGHTA and CDR2 is FQGNSA. DNA of the CDR3: TGTGCCAGCAGCTCGGGGGGGACAGTGACCTACGAGCAGTACTTC. As protein: CASSSGGTVTYEQYF.

A note on this clone: This sample includes further DNA sequences coding for the same CDR3. This rearrangement joins TRBV5-4 to TRBJ2-2; D tentatively reads TRBD1 or TRBD2 (5 bases each). Germline assignment: CDR1 SGHNT and CDR2 YYREEE (reference sequence). V shed 0 bases and J shed 4 bases, with 10 bases lying between them. This CDR3 spans 15 amino acids. The CDR3 spells CASSLAGPGTGELFF. CDR3 in DNA: TGTGCCAGCAGCTTGGCGGGACCGGGCACCGGGGAGCTGTTTTTT.

This clone was seen once. The V call is TRBV18, the J call TRBJ2-1, with a possible D match to TRBD2 (5 bases). Trimming left V 3 bases short and J 6 bases short, with 12 bases between. This CDR3 has 14 residues. The germline V gene encodes CDR1 KGHSH and CDR2 LQKENI. CDR3 loop: CASSPINAGNEQFF. The CDR3 bases are TGTGCCAGCTCACCTATAAACGCGGGCAATGAGCAGTTCTTC.

This clone was recorded a few times. This CDR3 is also generated by other DNA sequences in the sample. CDR3 region: CASSSLGQPQHF. DNA of the CDR3: TGTGCCAGCAGCTCGTTGGGCCAGCCCCAGCATTTT. The chain recombines TRBV7-2 with TRBJ1-5; D is uncertain. The CDR3 extends over 12 amino acids. Germline CDR1 and CDR2: SGHTA and FQGNSA. V shed 4 bases and J shed 7 bases, with 8 bases lying between them.

The sample holds one count of this clone. The chain links TRBV5-1 to TRBJ2-1, with TRBD2 matching over 8 bases. V was clipped by 1 base and J by 5 bases; unmatched bases: 5. The CDR3 covers 15 residues. Germline CDR1 SGHRS, CDR2 YFSETQ. This CDR3 is CASSLIQRGNNEQFF. Written as DNA, the CDR3 is TGCGCCAGCAGCTTGATTCAGCGGGGGAACAATGAGCAGTTCTTC.

The V gene is TRBV7-2, the J gene TRBJ2-1; TRBD2 matches at 11 bases. CDR1 is SGHTA and CDR2 is FQGNSA in the germline V gene. This CDR3 contains 16 residues. V shed 5 bases, J shed 8 bases, and the junction held 11 bases outside the gene matches. This chain's CDR3 is CASSARTSGLNDEQFF. In DNA form, the CDR3 reads TGTGCCAGCAGCGCAAGGACTAGCGGGCTGAACGATGAGCAGTTCTTC.

On this clone: The sample has other DNA sequences that encode this CDR3 too. The chain has TRBV9 and TRBJ2-3; TRBD2 matches 7 bases. The length of the CDR3 is 14 residues. With V trimmed by 0 bases and J by 4 bases, 2 bases remained unmatched. Germline-derived CDR1 and CDR2 are SGDLS and YYNGEE. This CDR3 reads CASSVAAGADTQYF. The CDR3 bases are TGTGCCAGCAGCGTAGCGGCGGGAGCAGATACGCAGTATTTT.

V usage is TRBV18 and J usage is TRBJ2-7, with 8 bases matching TRBD1. The V and J ends lost 5 bases and 4 bases, in that order; junction bases with no gene match: 7. Per germline, CDR1 KGHSH and CDR2 LQKENI. CDR3 size: 14 residues. CDR3 protein: CASSVPGQEYEQYF. As DNA, the CDR3 is TGTGCCAGCTCAGTGCCGGGACAGGAGTACGAGCAGTACTTC.

The J gene is TRBJ1-2, the V gene TRBV4-1; weak D call: TRBD1 (6 bases). CDR1 and CDR2 from the germline V gene are MGHRA and YSYEKL. The V end was cut by 3 bases, the J end by 2 bases, with 13 bases between. The CDR3 runs 15 residues. DNA for the CDR3: TGCGCCAGCAGCCATCCGGGACAAAAAAACTATGGCTACACCTTC. Translation: CASSHPGQKNYGYTF.

CDR3 in amino acids: CASSKTRDPGGTQYF. CDR3 bases: TGTGCCAGCAGCAAAACCCGGGACCCCGGCGGTACGCAGTATTTT. The chain is built from TRBV6-6 and TRBJ2-3; possibly TRBD1 or TRBD2 for D (5 bases each). The CDR3 extends over 15 amino acids. Germline V gives CDR1 MNHNY, CDR2 SVGAGI (reference sequence). The V and J ends lost 6 bases and 8 bases respectively, with 21 bases between them.

This clone was picked up a small number of times. The chain recombines TRBV28 with TRBJ1-2, with D uncertain. The CDR3 consists of 14 residues. Germline CDR1 is MDHEN and CDR2 is SYDVKM. V was clipped by 6 bases and J by 2 bases, with 13 bases between them. The CDR3 sequence is CASRSSGMNYGYTF. CDR3 nucleotide sequence: TGTGCCAGCAGGAGCTCCGGGATGAACTATGGCTACACCTTC.